The TCR beta chain described here comes from a study of cytomegalovirus exposure and HLA in healthy donors. Study outcomes and limitations: Excluded: some indistinguishable V segments such as TRBV6-2 and TRBV6-3. Earlier analysis looked at TCR beta V segments, and most were productive about 90% or about 30% of the time. Other equally common chains were less clonally expanded than HLA-associated TCR beta chains, a later analysis showed.

CDR3 size: 16 residues. Germline V gives CDR1 SGHDT, CDR2 YYEEEE. V dropped 5 bases and J dropped 6; count of bases not matched to a gene: 13. PCR amplification relied on 60 Vbeta primers (plus 13 Jbeta primers). Assay: immunoSEQ multiplex PCR; the TCRdb copy retains only in-frame clones and omits some. This repertoire shows roughly 100,000 clones, 9.5% to 15% found once; its top ten account for roughly 15%. Comment on this clone: Its antigen is unidentified.

Sequencing used PBMCs. The TCR originated in a man aged 35 to 55 in good health and CMV-seropositive. J is TRBJ1-2 and V is TRBV5-6, with 10 positions matching TRBD1. The CDR3 DNA follows: TGTGCCAGCAGGATATTAGACAGGGGGCGCTTGGATGGCTACACCTTC. Its protein is CASRILDRGRLDGYTF.